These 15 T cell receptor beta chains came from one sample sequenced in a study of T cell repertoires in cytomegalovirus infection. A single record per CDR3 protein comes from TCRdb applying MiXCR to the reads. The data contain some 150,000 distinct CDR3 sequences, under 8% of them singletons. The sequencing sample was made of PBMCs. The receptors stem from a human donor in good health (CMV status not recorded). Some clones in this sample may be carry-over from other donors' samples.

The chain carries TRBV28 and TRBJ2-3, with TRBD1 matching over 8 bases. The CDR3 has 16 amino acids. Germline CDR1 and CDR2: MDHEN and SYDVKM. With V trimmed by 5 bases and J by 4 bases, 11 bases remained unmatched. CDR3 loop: CASSDSGTGTSDTQYF. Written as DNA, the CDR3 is TGTGCCAGCAGTGACTCCGGGACAGGCACATCAGATACGCAGTATTTT. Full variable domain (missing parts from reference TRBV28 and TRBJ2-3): DVKVTQSSRYLVKRTGEKVFLECVQDMDHENMFWYRQDPGLGLRLIYFSYDVKMKEKGDIPEGYSVSREKKERFSLILESASTNQTSMYLCASSDSGTGTSDTQYFGPGTRLTVL.

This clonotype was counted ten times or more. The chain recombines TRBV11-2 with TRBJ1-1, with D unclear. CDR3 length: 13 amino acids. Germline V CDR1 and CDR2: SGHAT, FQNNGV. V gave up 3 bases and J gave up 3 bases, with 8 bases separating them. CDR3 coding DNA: TGTGCCAGCAGCTTTAATAGCGACACTGAAGCTTTCTTT. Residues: CASSFNSDTEAFF.

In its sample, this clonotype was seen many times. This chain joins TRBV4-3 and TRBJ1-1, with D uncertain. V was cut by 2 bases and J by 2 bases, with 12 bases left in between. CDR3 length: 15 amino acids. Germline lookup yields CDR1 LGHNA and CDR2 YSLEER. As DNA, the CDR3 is TGCGCCAGCAGCCAAATTCCGACCGCAAACACTGAAGCTTTCTTT. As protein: CASSQIPTANTEAFF.

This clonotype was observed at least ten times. In DNA form, the CDR3 reads TGTGCCAGCAGTATAGCGGGGGGAGAGACCCAGTACTTC. This gives the protein CASSIAGGETQYF. V usage is TRBV28 and J usage is TRBJ2-5; 10 positions agree with TRBD2. CDR1 MDHEN and CDR2 SYDVKM come from the germline V gene. The CDR3 sequence is 13 residues long. J gave up 4 bases and V 5 bases, and 1 base lay outside the gene matches.

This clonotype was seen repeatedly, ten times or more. CDR3 sequence reads: CSARERGRGAGRGQFF. The CDR3 nucleotides read TGCAGTGCTAGAGAGAGGGGTCGGGGGGCAGGACGGGGGCAGTTCTTC. V and J are TRBV20-1 and TRBJ2-1; maybe TRBD2 (7 bases). Germline CDR1 and CDR2: DFQATT and SNEGSKA (reference sequence). The V gene lost 0 bases and the J gene lost 12 bases, with 24 bases spanning the gap. The CDR3 loop spans 16 amino acids.

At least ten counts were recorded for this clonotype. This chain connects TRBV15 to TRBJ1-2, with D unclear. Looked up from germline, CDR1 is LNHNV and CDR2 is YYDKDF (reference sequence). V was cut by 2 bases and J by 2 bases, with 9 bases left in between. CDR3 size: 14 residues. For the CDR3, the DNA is TGTGCCACCAGCAGACCTGACGGCAACTATGGCTACACCTTC. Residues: CATSRPDGNYGYTF.

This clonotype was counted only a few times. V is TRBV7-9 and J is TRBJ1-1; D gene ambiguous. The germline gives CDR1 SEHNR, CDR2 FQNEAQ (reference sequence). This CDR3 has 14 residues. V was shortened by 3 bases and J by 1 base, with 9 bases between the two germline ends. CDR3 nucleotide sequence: TGTGCCAGCAGCTTTTGGGCCTCGAACACTGAAGCTTTCTTT. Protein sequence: CASSFWASNTEAFF.

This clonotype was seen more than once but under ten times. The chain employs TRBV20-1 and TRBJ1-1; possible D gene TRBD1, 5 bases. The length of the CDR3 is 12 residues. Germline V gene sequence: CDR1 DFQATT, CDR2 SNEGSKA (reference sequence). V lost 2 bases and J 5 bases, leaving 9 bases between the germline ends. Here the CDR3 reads CSARPQGTEAFF. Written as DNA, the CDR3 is TGCAGTGCTAGACCCCAGGGAACTGAAGCTTTCTTT.

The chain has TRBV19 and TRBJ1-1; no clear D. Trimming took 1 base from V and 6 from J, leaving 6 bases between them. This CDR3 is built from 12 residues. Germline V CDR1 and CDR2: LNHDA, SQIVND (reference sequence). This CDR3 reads CASSIGFSEAFF. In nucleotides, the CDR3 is TGTGCCAGTAGTATAGGTTTCTCTGAAGCTTTCTTT.

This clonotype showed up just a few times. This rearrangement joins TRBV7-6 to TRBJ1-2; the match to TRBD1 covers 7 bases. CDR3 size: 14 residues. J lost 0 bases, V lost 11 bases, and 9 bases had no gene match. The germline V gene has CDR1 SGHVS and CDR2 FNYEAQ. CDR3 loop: CAGSTGAANYGYTF. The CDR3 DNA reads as TGTGCCGGATCTACAGGGGCCGCTAACTATGGCTACACCTTC.

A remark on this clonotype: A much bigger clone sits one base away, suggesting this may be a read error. In nucleotides, the CDR3 is TGTGCCAGCAGTTACTCGGGCCCAGGCAATAGCAATCAGCCCCAGCATTTT. Protein sequence: CASSYSGPGNSNQPQHF. The J gene is TRBJ1-5, the V gene TRBV6-5; D not certain. This CDR3 contains 17 residues. Germline assignment: CDR1 MNHEY and CDR2 SVGAGI. Trimming left V 0 bases short and J 0 bases short, with 12 bases between.

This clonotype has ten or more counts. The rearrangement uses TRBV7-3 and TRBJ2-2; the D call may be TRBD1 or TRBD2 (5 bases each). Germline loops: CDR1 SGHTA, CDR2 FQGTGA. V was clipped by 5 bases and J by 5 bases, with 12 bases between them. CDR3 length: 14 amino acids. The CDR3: CASSRDVWTGELFF. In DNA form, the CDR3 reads TGTGCCAGCAGCCGGGACGTATGGACCGGGGAGCTGTTTTTT.

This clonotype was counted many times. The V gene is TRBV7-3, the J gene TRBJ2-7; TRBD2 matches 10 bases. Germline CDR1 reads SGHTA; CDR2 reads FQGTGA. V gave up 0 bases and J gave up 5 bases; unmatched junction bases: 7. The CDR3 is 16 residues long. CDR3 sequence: CASSLTRASGGHEQYF. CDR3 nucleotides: TGTGCCAGCAGCTTAACGCGGGCTAGCGGGGGCCACGAGCAGTACTTC.

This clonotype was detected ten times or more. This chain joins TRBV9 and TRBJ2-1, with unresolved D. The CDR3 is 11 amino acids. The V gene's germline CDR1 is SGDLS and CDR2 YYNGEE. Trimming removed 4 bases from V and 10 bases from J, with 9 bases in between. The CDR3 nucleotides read TGTGCCAGCAGCCCCGGTGGGGAGCAGTTCTTC. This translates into CASSPGGEQFF.

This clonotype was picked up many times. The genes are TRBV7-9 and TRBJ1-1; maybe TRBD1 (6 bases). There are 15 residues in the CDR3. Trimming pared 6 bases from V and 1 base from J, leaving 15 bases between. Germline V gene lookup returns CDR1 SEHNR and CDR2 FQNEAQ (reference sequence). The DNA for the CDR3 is TGTGCCAGCAGTCCGCTCGGACAGCCGAACACTGAAGCTTTCTTT. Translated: CASSPLGQPNTEAFF.